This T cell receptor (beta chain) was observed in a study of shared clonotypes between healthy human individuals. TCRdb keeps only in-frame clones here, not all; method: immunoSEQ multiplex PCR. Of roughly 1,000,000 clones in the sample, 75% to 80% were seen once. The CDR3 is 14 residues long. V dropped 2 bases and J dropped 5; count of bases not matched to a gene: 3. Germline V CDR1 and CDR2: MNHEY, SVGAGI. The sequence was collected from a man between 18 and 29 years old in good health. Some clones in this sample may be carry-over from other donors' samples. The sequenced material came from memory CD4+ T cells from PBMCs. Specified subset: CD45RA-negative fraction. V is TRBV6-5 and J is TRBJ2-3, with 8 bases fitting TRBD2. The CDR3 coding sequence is TGTGCCAGCAGTTACCACGGGGGGGGAGATACGCAGTATTTT. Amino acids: CASSYHGGGDTQYF.